A single sample gave rise to the 4 T cell receptor beta chains below, sequenced in a study of CD4 T cells in relation to SARS-CoV-2 and coronaviruses. Assay used: immunoSEQ multiplex PCR; TCRdb lists only in-frame clones, some missing. Of approximately 37,000 clones listed, 70% to 90% are singletons. Material for sequencing was memory CD4+ T cells from PBMCs. These receptors were obtained from an adult with COVID-19.

The chain employs TRBV19 and TRBJ1-1; weak D call: TRBD1 (5 bases). The V end lost 4 bases, the J end lost 4 bases, and 16 bases lay between the germline ends. CDR1 and CDR2 from the germline V gene are LNHDA and SQIVND (reference sequence). This CDR3 contains 15 residues. CDR3 nucleotides: TGTGCCAGTAGTAGAGCGGGGGGGGTTGGCACTGAAGCTTTCTTT. This encodes CASSRAGGVGTEAFF.

This chain links TRBV28 with TRBJ2-5; no clear D. The CDR3 consists of 14 residues. Germline CDR1 and CDR2: MDHEN and SYDVKM. V gave up 3 bases and J gave up 5 bases, with 13 bases separating them. Here the CDR3 DNA reads TGTGCCAGCAGTTTGACGGACCAATGGGAGACCCAGTACTTC. Translating gives CASSLTDQWETQYF.

Written as DNA, the CDR3 is TGTGCCAGCAGCGTGGATAGCTTCGAGACCCAGTACTTC. Its protein is CASSVDSFETQYF. This chain connects TRBV9 to TRBJ2-5; D gene ambiguous. V lost 2 bases, J lost 5 bases, and 10 bases lay in between. CDR1 SGDLS and CDR2 YYNGEE come from the germline V gene. This CDR3 comprises 13 residues.

V and J are TRBV2 and TRBJ2-7; no firm D call. The CDR3 extends over 15 amino acids. The germline V gene encodes CDR1 SNHLY and CDR2 FYNNEI. Trimming took off 4 bases at V and 0 bases at J, with 13 bases between the two ends. The CDR3 nucleotides are TGTGCCAGCAGTGTCGCCAGGCCAAACTCCTACGAGCAGTACTTC. This translates into CASSVARPNSYEQYF.